Each of the 9 T cell receptor beta chains below was sequenced from the same sample in a study of identical twins. A single record per CDR3 protein comes from TCRdb applying MiXCR to the 5' RACE reads. The table has 400,000 to 500,000 distinct CDR3 sequences, about 18% seen once; the top ten hold roughly 12%. The sequenced sample consisted of naive T cells sorted from blood. The receptors derive from a man aged 50-59 years in good health.

V is TRBV9 and J is TRBJ2-1; D is perhaps TRBD1 (5 bases). This CDR3 contains 14 residues. Looked up from germline, CDR1 is SGDLS and CDR2 is YYNGEE. The V and J ends lost 3 bases and 3 bases respectively, with 10 bases between them. CDR3 in amino acids: CASSGSGNYNEQFF. The CDR3, as DNA: TGTGCCAGCAGCGGGTCAGGGAACTACAATGAGCAGTTCTTC.

This clonotype was observed a few times. In DNA form, the CDR3 reads TGTGCCAGCAGTGAAGCGCGGACAGATCCTGAAGCTTTCTTT. Amino acids: CASSEARTDPEAFF. This chain links TRBV2 with TRBJ1-1; weak D call: TRBD1 (6 bases). Trimming left V 0 bases short and J 6 bases short, with 11 bases between. The CDR3 is made up of 14 amino acids. The germline V gene has CDR1 SNHLY and CDR2 FYNNEI.

In DNA form, the CDR3 reads TGTGCCAGCAGCTTAGGCCAGGGCACTTCTAACTATGGCTACACCTTC. It translates to CASSLGQGTSNYGYTF. This rearrangement joins TRBV7-9 to TRBJ1-2; D is possibly TRBD1 (5 bases). V shed 1 base and J shed 0 bases, with 12 bases lying between them. Germline CDR1 SEHNR, CDR2 FQNEAQ (reference sequence). CDR3 length equals 16 residues.

The CDR3 sequence is CASSLSGQGIRNSPLHF. The CDR3 coding sequence is TGTGCCAGCAGCTTGTCGGGACAGGGGATTCGGAATTCACCCCTCCACTTT. The chain recombines TRBV5-4 with TRBJ1-6, with TRBD1 identical over 10 bases. The CDR3 loop spans 17 amino acids. CDR1 and CDR2 (germline): SGHNT, YYREEE (reference sequence). V lost 1 base to trimming and J lost 7 bases; unmatched junction nucleotides: 8. Variable domain in full (rest from reference TRBV5-4 and TRBJ1-6): ETGVTQSPTHLIKTRGQQVTLRCSSQSGHNTVSWYQQALGQGPQFIFQYYREEENGRGNFPPRFSGLQFPNYSSELNVNALELDDSALYLCASSLSGQGIRNSPLHFGNGTRLTVT.

The CDR3 DNA is TGTGCCAGCAGCCTACAGGGGGGACCCTACGAGCAGTACTTC. It yields the protein CASSLQGGPYEQYF. This chain uses TRBV7-9 with TRBJ2-7; 8 positions agree with TRBD1. The CDR3 spans 14 residues. The germline gives CDR1 SEHNR, CDR2 FQNEAQ (reference sequence). V shed 5 bases, J shed 2 bases, and the junction held 5 bases outside the gene matches.

The chain uses TRBV7-2 and TRBJ2-2; D possibly corresponds to TRBD1 (5 bases). V lost 5 bases and J 5 bases, leaving 9 bases between the germline ends. Germline V CDR1 and CDR2: SGHTA, FQGNSA. The CDR3 extends over 13 amino acids. CDR3: CASSSSGTGELFF. The CDR3 nucleotides are TGTGCCAGCAGCAGCTCAGGGACCGGGGAGCTGTTTTTT.

The sample holds many counts of this clonotype. V and J are TRBV6-2 or TRBV6-3 and TRBJ2-5; 7 bases align to TRBD2. CDR1 and CDR2 from the germline V gene are MNHEY and SVGEGT. The length of the CDR3 is 16 residues. V shed 0 bases and J 4 bases; nucleotides not matched to a gene: 8. CDR3 nucleotides: TGTGCCAGCAGTTACTCGAGCGGGGCGCTCGCAGAGACCCAGTACTTC. Its translation is CASSYSSGALAETQYF.

This clonotype has ten or more counts. The chain has TRBV5-6 and TRBJ2-2; no firm D call. V gave up 1 base and J gave up 1 base, with 8 bases separating them. Germline assignment: CDR1 SGHDT and CDR2 YYEEEE. This CDR3 has 15 residues. CDR3 in amino acids: CASSLLALNTGELFF. CDR3 coding DNA: TGTGCCAGCAGCTTGTTAGCACTGAACACCGGGGAGCTGTTTTTT.

This clonotype was seen many times. The rearrangement links TRBV7-8 to TRBJ2-2, with D perhaps TRBD1 (6 bases). Per the germline V gene, CDR1 is SGHVS and CDR2 is FQNEAQ. The CDR3 spans 15 residues. Trimming stripped 2 bases from V and 5 bases from J, with 12 bases between. The CDR3 sequence is CASSLPNRVTGELFF. The CDR3 DNA reads as TGTGCCAGCAGCTTACCCAACAGGGTTACCGGGGAGCTGTTTTTT.